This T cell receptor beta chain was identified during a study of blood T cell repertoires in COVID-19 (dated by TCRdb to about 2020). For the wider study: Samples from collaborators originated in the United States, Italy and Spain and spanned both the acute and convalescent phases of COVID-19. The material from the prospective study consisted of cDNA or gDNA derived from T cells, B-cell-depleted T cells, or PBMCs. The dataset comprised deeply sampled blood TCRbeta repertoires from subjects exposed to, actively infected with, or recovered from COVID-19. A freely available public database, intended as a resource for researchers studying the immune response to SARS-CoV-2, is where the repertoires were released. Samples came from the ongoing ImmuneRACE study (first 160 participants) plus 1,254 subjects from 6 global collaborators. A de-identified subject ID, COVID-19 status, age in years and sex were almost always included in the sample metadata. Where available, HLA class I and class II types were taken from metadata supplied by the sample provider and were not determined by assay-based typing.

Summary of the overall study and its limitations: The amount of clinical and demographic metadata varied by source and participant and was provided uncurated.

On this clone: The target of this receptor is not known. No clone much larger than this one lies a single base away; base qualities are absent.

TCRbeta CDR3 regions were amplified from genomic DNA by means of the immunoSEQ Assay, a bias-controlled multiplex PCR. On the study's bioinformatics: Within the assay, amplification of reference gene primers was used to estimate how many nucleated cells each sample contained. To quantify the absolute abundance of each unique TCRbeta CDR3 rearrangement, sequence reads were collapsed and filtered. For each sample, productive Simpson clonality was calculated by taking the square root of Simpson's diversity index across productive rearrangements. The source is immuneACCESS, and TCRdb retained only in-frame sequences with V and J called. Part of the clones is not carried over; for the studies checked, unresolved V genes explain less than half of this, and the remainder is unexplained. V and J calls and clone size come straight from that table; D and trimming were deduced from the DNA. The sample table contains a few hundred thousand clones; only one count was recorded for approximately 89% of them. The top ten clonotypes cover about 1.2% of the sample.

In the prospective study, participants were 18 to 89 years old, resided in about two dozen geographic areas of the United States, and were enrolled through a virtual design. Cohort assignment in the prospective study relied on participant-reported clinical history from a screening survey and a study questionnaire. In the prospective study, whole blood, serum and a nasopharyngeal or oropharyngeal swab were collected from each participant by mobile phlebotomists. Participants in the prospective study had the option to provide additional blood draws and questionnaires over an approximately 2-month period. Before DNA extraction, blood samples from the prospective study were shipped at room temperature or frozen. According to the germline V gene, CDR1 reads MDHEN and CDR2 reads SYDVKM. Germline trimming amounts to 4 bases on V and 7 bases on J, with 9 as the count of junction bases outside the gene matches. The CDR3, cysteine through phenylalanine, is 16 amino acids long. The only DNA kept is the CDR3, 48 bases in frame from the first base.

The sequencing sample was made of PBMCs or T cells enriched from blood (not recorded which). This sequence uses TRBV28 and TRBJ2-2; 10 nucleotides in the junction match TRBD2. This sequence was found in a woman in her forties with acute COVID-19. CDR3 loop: CASSSSLAGLIGELFF. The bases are TGTGCCAGCAGTTCCTCACTAGCGGGATTAATCGGGGAGCTGTTTTTT.